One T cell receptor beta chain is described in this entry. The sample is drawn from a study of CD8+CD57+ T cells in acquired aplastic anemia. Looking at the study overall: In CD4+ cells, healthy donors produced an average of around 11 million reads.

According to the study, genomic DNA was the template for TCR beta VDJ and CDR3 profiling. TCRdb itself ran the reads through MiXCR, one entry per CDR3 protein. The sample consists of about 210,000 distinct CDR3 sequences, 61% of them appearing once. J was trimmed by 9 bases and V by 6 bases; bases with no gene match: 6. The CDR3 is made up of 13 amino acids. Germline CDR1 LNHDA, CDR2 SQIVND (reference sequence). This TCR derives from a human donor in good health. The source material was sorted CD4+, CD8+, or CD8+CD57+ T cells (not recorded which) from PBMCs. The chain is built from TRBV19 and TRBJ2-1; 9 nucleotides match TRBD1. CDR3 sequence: CASSTTGGGEQFF. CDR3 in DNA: TGTGCCAGTAGCACGACAGGGGGAGGTGAGCAGTTCTTC.